Reported below is one TCR beta chain. Its antigen remains unidentified. This sample was included in a study of cytomegalovirus exposure and HLA in healthy donors. Study-level background: The 95 to 150 validation repertoires, a later analysis reported, used the same platform as the approximately 670 first-cohort repertoires.

Points from the study as a whole: Rarity marked most TCR sequences, yet some public TCRs occurred in many donors. Researchers reported that a few CMV-associated chains were confirmed in vitro as CMV antigen-specific.

The germline V and J ends were trimmed by 7 bases and 0 bases, with 7 bases remaining between them. The germline V gene encodes CDR1 LNHDA and CDR2 SQIVND (reference sequence). The CDR3 is made up of 13 amino acids. Clones were read by immunoSEQ multiplex PCR, and TCRdb kept only the in-frame ones, dropping some. The sample has about 160,000 clones; 75% to 90% are singletons. Donors came from a validation cohort of 90 to 150 subjects, distinct from the first 666-subject cohort. Sequenced input: PBMCs. V gene TRBV19 combines with J gene TRBJ1-5, with D uncertain. The TCR comes from a woman aged 18 to 35 in good health and CMV-seronegative. CDR3: CASTTNSNQPQHF. CDR3 nucleotide sequence: TGTGCCAGTACGACTAATAGCAATCAGCCCCAGCATTTT.